Below, 7 T cell receptor beta chains from the same sample are listed, as sequenced in a study of blood T cell repertoires in COVID-19. Profiled with immunoSEQ multiplex PCR; TCRdb holds only in-frame clones, not every one. This sample carries about 480,000 clones, about 85% of them seen once, and the ten largest clones take roughly 8.5%. Sequenced material: PBMCs or T cells enriched from blood (not recorded which). All receptors come from a woman between 55 and 75 years old who had recovered from COVID-19.

V and J are TRBV19 and TRBJ1-4; D gene ambiguous. The germline V gene has CDR1 LNHDA and CDR2 SQIVND (reference sequence). Trimming stripped 3 bases from V and 0 bases from J, with 11 bases between. There are 16 residues in the CDR3. The CDR3 DNA reads as TGTGCCAGTAGTATCAATAACTTTGCAACTAATGAAAAACTGTTTTTT. Residues: CASSINNFATNEKLFF.

This clone was observed a handful of times. V gene TRBV2 combines with J gene TRBJ1-1, with D unresolved. From germline, CDR1 is SNHLY and CDR2 FYNNEI. Trimming took off 8 bases at V and 1 base at J, with 8 bases between the two ends. This CDR3 is built from 12 residues. In DNA form, the CDR3 reads TGTGCCAGCCAAAGGAGGAACACTGAAGCTTTCTTT. Translated: CASQRRNTEAFF.

Only one count was recorded for this clone. This sequence joins TRBV3-1 (or the pseudogene TRBV3-2) and TRBJ2-2; D might be TRBD2 (7 bases). The CDR3 covers 15 residues. V lost 2 bases and J lost 1, with 8 bases in between. Per germline, CDR1 LGHDT and CDR2 YNNKEL (reference sequence). The CDR3 reads CASSQRGGNTGELFF. The CDR3 region has the DNA TGTGCCAGCAGCCAAAGGGGGGGGAACACCGGGGAGCTGTTTTTT.

This chain joins TRBV27 and TRBJ2-7; no reliable D call. V was clipped by 5 bases and J by 1 base, with 15 bases between them. This CDR3 is built from 15 residues. Germline V lookup: CDR1 MNHEY, CDR2 SMNVEV (reference sequence). CDR3 sequence reads: CASSLIKRESYEQYV. CDR3 coding DNA: TGTGCCAGCAGTCTGATAAAGCGAGAATCCTACGAGCAGTACGTC.

V is TRBV18 and J is TRBJ2-7; a weak D match, TRBD1 (5 bases). CDR1 is KGHSH and CDR2 is LQKENI in the germline V gene. Trimming removed 3 bases from V and 6 bases from J, with 12 bases in between. This CDR3 has 13 residues. The CDR3, as DNA: TGTGCCAGCTCACCCCAGGGATGGAGCGAGCAGTACTTC. Its protein is CASSPQGWSEQYF.

This chain links TRBV6-5 with TRBJ1-1; perhaps TRBD1 as D (6 bases). Germline V lookup: CDR1 MNHEY, CDR2 SVGAGI. The V end was cut by 5 bases, the J end by 8 bases, with 12 bases between. The CDR3 is 12 residues long. CDR3 amino acids: CASSRKTGEAFF. The CDR3, as DNA: TGTGCCAGCAGTCGAAAGACAGGCGAAGCTTTCTTT.

This clone was counted ten times or more. This chain joins TRBV7-2 and TRBJ1-2, with TRBD1 matching over 10 bases. CDR1 SGHTA and CDR2 FQGNSA come from the germline V gene. CDR3 length: 11 residues. V was clipped by 3 bases and J by 14 bases; unmatched bases: 3. In nucleotides, the CDR3 is TGTGCCAGCAGCTTGACAGGGGGCAATACCTTC. This sequence encodes CASSLTGGNTF. Full variable domain (remainder filled in from reference TRBV7-2 and TRBJ1-2): GAGVSQSPSNKVTEKGKDVELRCDPISGHTALYWYRQSLGQGLEFLIYFQGNSAPDKSGLPSDRFSAERTGGSVSTLTIQRTQQEDSAVYLCASSLTGGNTFGSGTRLTVV.